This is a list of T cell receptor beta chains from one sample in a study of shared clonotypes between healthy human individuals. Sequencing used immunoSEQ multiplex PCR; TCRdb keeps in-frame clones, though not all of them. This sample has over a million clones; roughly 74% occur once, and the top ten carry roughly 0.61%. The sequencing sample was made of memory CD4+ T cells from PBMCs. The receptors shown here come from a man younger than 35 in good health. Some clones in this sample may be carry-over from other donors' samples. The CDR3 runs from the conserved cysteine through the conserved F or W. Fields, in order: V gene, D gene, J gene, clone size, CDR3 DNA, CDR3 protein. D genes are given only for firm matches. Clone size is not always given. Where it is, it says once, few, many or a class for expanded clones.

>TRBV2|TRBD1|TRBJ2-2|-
TGTGCCAGCAGACCCCGGACAGGGGGTCGGACCGGGGAGCTGTTTTTT
CASRPRTGGRTGELFF
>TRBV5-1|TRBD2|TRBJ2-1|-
TGCGCCAGCAGCCAGAGACTAGCGGGAGTGTCCTACAATGAGCAGTTCTTC
CASSQRLAGVSYNEQFF
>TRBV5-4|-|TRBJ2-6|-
TGTGCCAGCAGCTTGAATGGGGGCTCTGGGGCCAACGTCCTGACTTTC
CASSLNGGSGANVLTF
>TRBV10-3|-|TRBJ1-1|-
TGTGCCAGCGAAACCGGGGGAACGAACACTGAAGCTTTCTTT
CASETGGTNTEAFF
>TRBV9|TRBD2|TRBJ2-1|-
TGTGCCAGCAGCGTATACGGACTAGCCGGGTCGCCCTACAATGAGCAGTTCTTC
CASSVYGLAGSPYNEQFF
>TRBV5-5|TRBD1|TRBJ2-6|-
TGTGCCAGCAGCTCGACAGGGACCTCTGGGGCCAACGTCCTGACTTTC
CASSSTGTSGANVLTF
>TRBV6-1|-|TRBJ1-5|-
TGTGCCAGCAGTGAAGTGGGCTGGGGCAATCAGCCCCAGCATTTT
CASSEVGWGNQPQHF
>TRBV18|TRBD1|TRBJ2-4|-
TGTGCCAGCTCACTTCGACCGGGACAGCCCGGATCCATAGCCAAAAACATTCAGTACTTC
CASSLRPGQPGSIAKNIQYF
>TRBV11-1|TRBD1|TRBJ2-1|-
TGTGCCAGCAGCAAGGGGGCTACCAACAATGAGCAGTTCTTC
CASSKGATNNEQFF
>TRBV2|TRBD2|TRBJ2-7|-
TGTGCCAGCAGTCCCAGCGGGAGTTCCTACGAGCAGTACTTC
CASSPSGSSYEQYF
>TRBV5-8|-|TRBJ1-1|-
TGTGCCAGCAGCCCAGACGCCTACACTGAAGCTTTCTTT
CASSPDAYTEAFF
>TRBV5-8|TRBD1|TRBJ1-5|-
TGTGCCAGCAGCCAAGGGACAGAATACTATCAGCCCCAGCATTTT
CASSQGTEYYQPQHF
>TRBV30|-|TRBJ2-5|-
TGTGCCTGGAGTGAATTGGGGTCGGGGGAGACCCAGTACTTC
CAWSELGSGETQYF
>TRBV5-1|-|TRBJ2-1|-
TGCGCCAGCAGCCGTTCTTTAGATGAGCAGTTCTTC
CASSRSLDEQFF
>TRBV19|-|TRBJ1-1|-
TGTGCCAGTAGTATGGGTGGGGCGGTAACTGAAGCTTTCTTT
CASSMGGAVTEAFF
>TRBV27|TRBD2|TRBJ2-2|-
TGTGCCAGCAGTTTAGAAGCGGGAGGGCCTGGCACCGGGGAGCTGTTTTTT
CASSLEAGGPGTGELFF
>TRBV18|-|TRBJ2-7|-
TGTGCCAGCTCACCTACCCCAACACCCGAGGGCTACGAGCAGTACTTC
CASSPTPTPEGYEQYF
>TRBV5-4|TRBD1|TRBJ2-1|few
TGTGCCAGCAGCTTGGTTGCGGGACAGGGGCTCTGGGAGCAGTTCTTC
CASSLVAGQGLWEQFF
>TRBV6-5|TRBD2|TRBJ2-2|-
TGTGCCACTTTTGGGAGGGTAGCCGGGGAGCTGTTTTTT
CATFGRVAGELFF
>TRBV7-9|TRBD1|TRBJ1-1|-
TGTGCCAGCAGGTTTCAAACAGGGGGCACTGAAGCTTTCTTT
CASRFQTGGTEAFF
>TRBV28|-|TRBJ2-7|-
TGTGCCAGCAGTGCCTACAGGGCGCCCCGGTACGAGCAGTACTTC
CASSAYRAPRYEQYF
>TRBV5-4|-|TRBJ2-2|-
TGTGCCAGCAGCTTGGAACCGCAAACCGGGGAGCTGTTTTTT
CASSLEPQTGELFF